This passage covers 6 T cell receptor beta chains from one sample sequenced in a study of radiotherapy plus CTLA-4 blockade in lung cancer. Profiling relied on immunoSEQ multiplex PCR, and the TCRdb table lists in-frame clones only, not all of them. The sample includes 90,000 to 100,000 clones, approximately 80% of them seen just once. The sequences come from peripheral blood, collected from a patient treated with radiotherapy plus ipilimumab. Receptor source: a human donor with non-small cell lung cancer that progressed on radiotherapy plus ipilimumab.

This clone was recorded once. V usage is TRBV9 and J usage is TRBJ2-7, with 7 bases identical to TRBD2. The length of the CDR3 is 12 residues. Germline CDR1 is SGDLS and CDR2 is YYNGEE. V gave up 7 bases and J gave up 3 bases; unmatched junction bases: 4. The CDR3 DNA is TGTGCCAGCGGGAGGGGTGACTACGAGCAGTACTTC. This codes for CASGRGDYEQYF.

The rearrangement links TRBV5-1 to TRBJ2-7, with D uncertain. Germline CDR1 is SGHRS and CDR2 is YFSETQ. V lost 0 bases, J lost 6 bases, and 7 bases lay in between. The CDR3 loop spans 12 amino acids. The CDR3 nucleotides read TGCGCCAGCAGCTTGGAACGGGCCGAGCAGTACTTC. Translating it yields CASSLERAEQYF.

CDR3 loop: CASSSYRYEQYF. In nucleotides, the CDR3 is TGTGCCAGCAGCTCCTATCGGTACGAGCAGTACTTC. The chain uses TRBV5-6 and TRBJ2-7; D unclear. The CDR3 is 12 amino acids. Germline V gene lookup returns CDR1 SGHDT and CDR2 YYEEEE. Between the trimmed V and J ends, which lost 3 bases and 4 bases, there was a span of 8 bases.

The chain has TRBV5-1 and TRBJ2-1; D possibly corresponds to TRBD2 (5 bases). The germline gives CDR1 SGHRS, CDR2 YFSETQ. V lost 4 bases and J lost 0, with 14 bases in between. CDR3 size: 16 residues. The CDR3 region has the DNA TGCGCCAGCAGCCCAGAACTAGGGAGCTCCTACAATGAGCAGTTCTTC. It is translated as CASSPELGSSYNEQFF.

A word on this clone: Germline is not matched at one junction end, which may reflect a read error. The rearrangement links TRBV5-5 to TRBJ1-4, with D unclear. The germline gives CDR1 SGHKS, CDR2 YYEKEE (reference sequence). The CDR3 length is 12 residues. The DNA of the CDR3 is TGTGCCAGCAGTGACCCCGCTGGCAGGACCCTTTTT. The encoded protein is CASSDPAGRTLF.

The chain has TRBV6-6 and TRBJ1-2; D call uncertain. V lost 0 bases and J lost 8, with 10 bases in between. Germline CDR1 and CDR2: MNHNY and SVGAGI (reference sequence). CDR3 length equals 13 residues. CDR3 DNA sequence: TGTGCCAGCAGTTACTCCTCGGGTTCCGGCTACACCTTC. Protein product: CASSYSSGSGYTF.